This TCR beta chain derives from a study of T cells expressing NK-cell markers. Study-wide background: Seven sequenced donors out of eight were HCMV-seropositive, one seronegative.

Reprocessing the 5' RACE reads, TCRdb reports a single entry for every CDR3 protein and omits DNA. The listing records around 550,000 distinct CDR3 sequences. The CDR3 covers 18 residues. The germline V gene has CDR1 DFQATT and CDR2 SNEGSKA (reference sequence). The receptor was isolated from a man younger than 35 in good health. What was sequenced was blood T cells: a sorted CD56 or NKG2C T cell subset, CD4+ or CD8+ T cells, or bulk PBMC T cells (not recorded which). The gene calls are TRBV20-1 and TRBJ2-3; TCRdb returns TRBD2, unconfirmable since there is no DNA. CDR3 in amino acids: CSARVARLAGGNTDTQYF.